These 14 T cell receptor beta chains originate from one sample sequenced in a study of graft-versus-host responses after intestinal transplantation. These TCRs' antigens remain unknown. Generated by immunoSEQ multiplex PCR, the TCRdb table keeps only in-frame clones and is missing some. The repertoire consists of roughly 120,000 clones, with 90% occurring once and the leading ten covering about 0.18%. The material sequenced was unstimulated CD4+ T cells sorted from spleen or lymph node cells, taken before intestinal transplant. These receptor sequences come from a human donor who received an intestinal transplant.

The CDR3 DNA reads TGTGCCAGCAGTGAAGGCATTACTAAAAATCAGCCCCAGCATTTT. Amino acid sequence: CASSEGITKNQPQHF. This chain links TRBV6-1 with TRBJ1-5; D unresolved. Per germline, CDR1 MNHNS and CDR2 SASEGT. The ends were cut back, 1 base at V and 4 bases at J, with 11 bases in the middle. The CDR3 runs 15 residues.

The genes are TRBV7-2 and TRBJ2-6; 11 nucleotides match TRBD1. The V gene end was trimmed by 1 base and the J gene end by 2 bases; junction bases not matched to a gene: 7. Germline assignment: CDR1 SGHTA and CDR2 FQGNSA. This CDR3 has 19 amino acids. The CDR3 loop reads CASSLVSGTGGAGANVLTF. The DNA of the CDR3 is TGTGCCAGCAGCTTAGTCTCCGGGACAGGGGGAGCTGGGGCCAACGTCCTGACTTTC.

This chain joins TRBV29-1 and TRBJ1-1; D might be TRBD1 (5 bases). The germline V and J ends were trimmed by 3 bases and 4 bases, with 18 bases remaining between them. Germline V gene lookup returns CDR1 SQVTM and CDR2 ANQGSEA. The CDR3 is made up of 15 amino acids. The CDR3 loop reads CSVDGAGWGSTEAFF. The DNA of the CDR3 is TGCAGCGTTGATGGGGCGGGGTGGGGAAGCACTGAAGCTTTCTTT.

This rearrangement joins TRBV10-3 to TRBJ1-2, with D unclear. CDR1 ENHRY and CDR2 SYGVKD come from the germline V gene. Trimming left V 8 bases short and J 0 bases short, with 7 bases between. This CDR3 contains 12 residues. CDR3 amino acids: CAIGRANYGYTF. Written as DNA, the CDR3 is TGTGCCATCGGTAGAGCTAACTATGGCTACACCTTC.

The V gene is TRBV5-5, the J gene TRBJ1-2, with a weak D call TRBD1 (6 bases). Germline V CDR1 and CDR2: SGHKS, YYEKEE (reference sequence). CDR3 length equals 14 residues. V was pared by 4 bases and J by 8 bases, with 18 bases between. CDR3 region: CASSEITGSYGYTF. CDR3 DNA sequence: TGTGCCAGCAGCGAAATTACAGGGTCGTACGGCTACACCTTC.

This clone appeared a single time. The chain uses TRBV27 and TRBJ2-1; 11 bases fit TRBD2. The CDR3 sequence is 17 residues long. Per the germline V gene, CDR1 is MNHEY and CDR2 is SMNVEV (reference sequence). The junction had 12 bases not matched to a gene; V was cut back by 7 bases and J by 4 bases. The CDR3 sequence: CASMVAGGPREYNEQFF. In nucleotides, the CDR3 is TGTGCCAGCATGGTAGCGGGAGGGCCGAGGGAATACAATGAGCAGTTCTTC.

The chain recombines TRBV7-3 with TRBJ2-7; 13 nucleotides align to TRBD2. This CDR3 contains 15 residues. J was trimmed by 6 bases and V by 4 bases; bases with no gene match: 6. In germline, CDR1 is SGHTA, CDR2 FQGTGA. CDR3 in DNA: TGTGCCAGCAGCTGGGGACTAGCGGGAATAGGCGAGCAGTACTTC. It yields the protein CASSWGLAGIGEQYF.

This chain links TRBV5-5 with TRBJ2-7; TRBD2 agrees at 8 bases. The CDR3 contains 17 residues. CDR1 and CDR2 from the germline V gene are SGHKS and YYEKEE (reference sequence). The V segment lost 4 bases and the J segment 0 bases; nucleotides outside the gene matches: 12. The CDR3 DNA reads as TGTGCCAGCAGCACTGGGGCTAGCGGGTTTTCCTCCTACGAGCAGTACTTC. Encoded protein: CASSTGASGFSSYEQYF.

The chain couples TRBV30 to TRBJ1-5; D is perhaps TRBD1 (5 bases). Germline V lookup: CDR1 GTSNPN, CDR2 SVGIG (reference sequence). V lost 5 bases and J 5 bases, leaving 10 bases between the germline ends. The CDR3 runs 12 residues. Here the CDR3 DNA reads TGTGCCTGGGGGGCCAGGTATCAGCCCCAGCATTTT. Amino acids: CAWGARYQPQHF.

The CDR3 reads CATAWGEGYTF. The CDR3 DNA reads TGTGCAACAGCCTGGGGGGAAGGCTACACCTTC. The genes are TRBV25-1 and TRBJ1-2; possible D gene TRBD1, 5 bases. CDR1 and CDR2 from the germline V gene are MGHDK and SYGVNS. The CDR3 runs 11 residues.

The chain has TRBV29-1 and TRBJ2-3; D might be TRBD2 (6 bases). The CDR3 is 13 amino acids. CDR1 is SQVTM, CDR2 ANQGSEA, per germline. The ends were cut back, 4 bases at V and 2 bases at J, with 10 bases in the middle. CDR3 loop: CSVGRGPTDTQYF. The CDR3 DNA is TGCAGCGTTGGGCGGGGCCCCACAGATACGCAGTATTTT.

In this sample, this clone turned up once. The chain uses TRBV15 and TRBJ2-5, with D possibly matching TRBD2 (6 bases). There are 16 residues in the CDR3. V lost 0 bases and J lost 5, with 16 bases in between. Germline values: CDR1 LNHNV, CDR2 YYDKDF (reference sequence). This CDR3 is CATSRDNVGGWETQYF. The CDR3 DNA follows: TGTGCCACCAGCAGAGATAATGTCGGGGGTTGGGAGACCCAGTACTTC.

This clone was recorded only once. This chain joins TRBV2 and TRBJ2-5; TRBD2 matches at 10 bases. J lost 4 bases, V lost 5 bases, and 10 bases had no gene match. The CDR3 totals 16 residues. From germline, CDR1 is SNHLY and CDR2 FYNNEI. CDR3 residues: CASSSNGLAGGETQYF. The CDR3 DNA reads TGTGCCAGCAGTTCCAATGGATTAGCGGGAGGAGAGACCCAGTACTTC.

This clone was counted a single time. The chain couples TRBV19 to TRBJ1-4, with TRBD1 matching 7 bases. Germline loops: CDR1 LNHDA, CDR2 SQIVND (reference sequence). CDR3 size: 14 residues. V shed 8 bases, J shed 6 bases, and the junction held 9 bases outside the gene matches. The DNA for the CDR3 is TGTGCCAGTCGGGCGGGACAGCTCTATGAAAAACTGTTTTTT. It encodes CASRAGQLYEKLFF.